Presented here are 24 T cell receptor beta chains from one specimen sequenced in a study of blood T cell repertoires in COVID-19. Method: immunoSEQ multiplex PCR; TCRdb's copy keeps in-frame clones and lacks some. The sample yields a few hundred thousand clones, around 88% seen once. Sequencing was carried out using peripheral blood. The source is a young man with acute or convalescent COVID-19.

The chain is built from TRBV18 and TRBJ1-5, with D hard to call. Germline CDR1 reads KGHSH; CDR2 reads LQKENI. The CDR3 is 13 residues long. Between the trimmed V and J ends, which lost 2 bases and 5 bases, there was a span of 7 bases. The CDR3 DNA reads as TGTGCCAGCTCACCATATGTCGATCAGCCCCAGCATTTT. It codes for CASSPYVDQPQHF.

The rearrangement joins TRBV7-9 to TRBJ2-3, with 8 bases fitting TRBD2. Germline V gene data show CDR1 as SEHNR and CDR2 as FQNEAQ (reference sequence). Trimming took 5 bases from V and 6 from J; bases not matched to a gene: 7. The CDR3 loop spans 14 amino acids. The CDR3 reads CASSLSGVRDTQYF. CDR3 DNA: TGTGCCAGCAGCCTTAGCGGGGTTCGGGATACGCAGTATTTT.

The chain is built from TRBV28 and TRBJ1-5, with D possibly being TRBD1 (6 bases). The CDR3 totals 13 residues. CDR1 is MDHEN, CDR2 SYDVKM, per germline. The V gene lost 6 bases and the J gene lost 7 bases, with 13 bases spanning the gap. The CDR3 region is CASSVTGKQPQHF. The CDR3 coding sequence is TGTGCCAGCAGCGTCACAGGGAAGCAGCCCCAGCATTTT. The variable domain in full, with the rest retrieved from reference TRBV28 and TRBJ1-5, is DVKVTQSSRYLVKRTGEKVFLECVQDMDHENMFWYRQDPGLGLRLIYFSYDVKMKEKGDIPEGYSVSREKKERFSLILESASTNQTSMYLCASSVTGKQPQHFGDGTRLSIL.

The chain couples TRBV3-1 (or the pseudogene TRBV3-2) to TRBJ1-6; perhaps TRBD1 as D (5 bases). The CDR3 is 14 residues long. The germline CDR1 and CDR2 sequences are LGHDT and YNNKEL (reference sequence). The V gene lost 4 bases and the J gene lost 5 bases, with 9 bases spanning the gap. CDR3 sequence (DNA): TGTGCCAGCAGCCCCCAGGGCCATAATTCACCCCTCCACTTT. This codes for CASSPQGHNSPLHF.

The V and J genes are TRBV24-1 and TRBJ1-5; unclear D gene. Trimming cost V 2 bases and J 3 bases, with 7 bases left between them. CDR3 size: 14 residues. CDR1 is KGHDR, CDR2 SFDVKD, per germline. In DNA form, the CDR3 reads TGTGCCACCAGTGATTCGGGATACAATCAGCCCCAGCATTTT. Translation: CATSDSGYNQPQHF.

CDR3 DNA sequence: TGTGCCAGCAGCCAAGTGTCGGATGAGCAGTTCTTC. Translation: CASSQVSDEQFF. J is TRBJ2-1 and V is TRBV4-2; no reliable D call. The CDR3 totals 12 residues. The V gene lost 1 base and the J gene lost 8 bases, with 6 bases spanning the gap. Germline V gene data show CDR1 as LGHNA and CDR2 as YNFKEQ.

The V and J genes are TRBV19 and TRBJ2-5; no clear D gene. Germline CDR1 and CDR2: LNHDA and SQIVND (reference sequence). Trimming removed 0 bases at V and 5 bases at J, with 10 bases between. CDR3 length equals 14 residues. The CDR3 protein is CASSIDHGLETQYF. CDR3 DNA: TGTGCCAGTAGTATAGATCACGGGTTGGAGACCCAGTACTTC.

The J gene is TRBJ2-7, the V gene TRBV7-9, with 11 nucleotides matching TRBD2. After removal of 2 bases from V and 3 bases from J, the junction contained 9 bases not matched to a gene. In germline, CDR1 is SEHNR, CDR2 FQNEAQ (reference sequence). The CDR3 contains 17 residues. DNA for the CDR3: TGTGCCAGCAGCTTAACTAGCGGGAGTTTAGCATTCTACGAGCAGTACTTC. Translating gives CASSLTSGSLAFYEQYF.

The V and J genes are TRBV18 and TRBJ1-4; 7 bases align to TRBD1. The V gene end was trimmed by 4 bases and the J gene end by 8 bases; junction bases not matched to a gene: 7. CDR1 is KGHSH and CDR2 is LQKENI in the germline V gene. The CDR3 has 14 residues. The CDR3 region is CASSRDRELEKLFF. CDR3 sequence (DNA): TGTGCCAGCTCACGTGACAGGGAACTGGAAAAACTGTTTTTT.

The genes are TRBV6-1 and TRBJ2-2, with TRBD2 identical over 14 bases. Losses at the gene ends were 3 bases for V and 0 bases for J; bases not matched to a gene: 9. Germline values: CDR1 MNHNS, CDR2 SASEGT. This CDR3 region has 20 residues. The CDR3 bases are TGTGCCAGCAGTGATCGTCCGGGACTAGCGGGAGTGGCGAACACCGGGGAGCTGTTTTTT. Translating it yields CASSDRPGLAGVANTGELFF.

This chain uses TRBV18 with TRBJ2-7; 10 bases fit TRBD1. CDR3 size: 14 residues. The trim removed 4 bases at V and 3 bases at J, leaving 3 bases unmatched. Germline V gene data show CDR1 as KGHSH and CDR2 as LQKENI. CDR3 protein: CASSRGDRGYEQYF. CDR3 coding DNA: TGTGCCAGCTCACGGGGGGACAGGGGCTACGAGCAGTACTTC.

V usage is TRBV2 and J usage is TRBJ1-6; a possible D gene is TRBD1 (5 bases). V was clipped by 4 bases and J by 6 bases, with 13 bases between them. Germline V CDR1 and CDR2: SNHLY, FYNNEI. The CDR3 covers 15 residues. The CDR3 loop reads CASSGSGGPNSPLHF. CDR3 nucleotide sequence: TGTGCCAGCAGTGGTTCGGGGGGTCCTAATTCACCCCTCCACTTT. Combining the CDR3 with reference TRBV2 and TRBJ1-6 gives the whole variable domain EPEVTQTPSHQVTQMGQEVILRCVPISNHLYFYWYRQILGQKVEFLVSFYNNEISEKSEIFDDQFSVERPDGSNFTLKIRSTKLEDSAMYFCASSGSGGPNSPLHFGNGTRLTVT.

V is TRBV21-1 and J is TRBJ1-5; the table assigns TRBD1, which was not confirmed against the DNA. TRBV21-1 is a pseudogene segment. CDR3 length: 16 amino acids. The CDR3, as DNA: TGTGCCAGCACCCCAGGGGTGTCCCCTGGGCTACCGCCCCAGCATTTT. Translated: CASTPGVSPGLPPQHF.

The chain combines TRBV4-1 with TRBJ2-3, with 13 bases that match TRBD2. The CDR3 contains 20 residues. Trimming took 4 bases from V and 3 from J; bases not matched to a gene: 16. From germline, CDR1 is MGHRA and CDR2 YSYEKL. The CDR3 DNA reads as TGCGCCAGCAGCCCCAGGCCTCCCGGGACTAGCGGGATGGGTACAGATACGCAGTATTTT. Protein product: CASSPRPPGTSGMGTDTQYF.

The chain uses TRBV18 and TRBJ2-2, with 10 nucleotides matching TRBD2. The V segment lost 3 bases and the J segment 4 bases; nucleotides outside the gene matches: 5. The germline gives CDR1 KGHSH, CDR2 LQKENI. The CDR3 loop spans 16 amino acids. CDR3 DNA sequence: TGTGCCAGCTCACCTACTTTAGCGGGAGGCACCGGGGAGCTGTTTTTT. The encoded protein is CASSPTLAGGTGELFF.

The CDR3 DNA sequence: TGTGCCAGCAGCGACCAATACGCTAGGGATACGCAGTATTTT. Amino acids: CASSDQYARDTQYF. This chain connects TRBV9 to TRBJ2-3; no definite D call. The CDR3 consists of 14 residues. In germline, CDR1 is SGDLS, CDR2 YYNGEE. The V and J ends lost 3 bases and 6 bases respectively, with 14 bases between them.

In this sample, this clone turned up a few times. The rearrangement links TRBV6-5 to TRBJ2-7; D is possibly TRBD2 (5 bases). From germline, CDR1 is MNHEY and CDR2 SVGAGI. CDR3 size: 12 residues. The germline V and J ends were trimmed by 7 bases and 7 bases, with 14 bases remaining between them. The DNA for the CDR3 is TGTGCCAGCATGAACGGGATCGGGGAGCAGTACTTC. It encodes CASMNGIGEQYF.

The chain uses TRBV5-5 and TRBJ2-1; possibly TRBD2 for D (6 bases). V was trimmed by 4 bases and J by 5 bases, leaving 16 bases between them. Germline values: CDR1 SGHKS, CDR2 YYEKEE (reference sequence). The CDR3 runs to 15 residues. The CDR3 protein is CASSGGLNRDNEQFF. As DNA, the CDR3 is TGTGCCAGCAGCGGGGGACTCAATAGGGACAATGAGCAGTTCTTC.

Here the CDR3 reads CASSDREPHNSPLHF. CDR3 bases: TGTGCCAGCAGTGATCGGGAGCCACATAATTCACCCCTCCACTTT. This chain joins TRBV2 and TRBJ1-6, with no clear D. V shed 3 bases and J shed 5 bases, with 11 bases lying between them. The CDR3 length is 15 residues. From germline, CDR1 is SNHLY and CDR2 FYNNEI.

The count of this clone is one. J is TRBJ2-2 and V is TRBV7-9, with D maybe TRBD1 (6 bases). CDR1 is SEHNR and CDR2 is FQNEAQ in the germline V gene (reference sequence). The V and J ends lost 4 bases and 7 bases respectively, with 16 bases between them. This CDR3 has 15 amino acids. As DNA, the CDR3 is TGTGCCAGCAGCTCCACCTACCAGACAGGCGGGGAGCTGTTTTTT. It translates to CASSSTYQTGGELFF.

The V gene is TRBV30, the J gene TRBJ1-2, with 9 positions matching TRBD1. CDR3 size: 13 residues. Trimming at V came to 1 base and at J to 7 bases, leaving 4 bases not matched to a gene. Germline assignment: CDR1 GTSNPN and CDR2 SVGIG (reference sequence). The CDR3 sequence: CAWSADRGGGYTF. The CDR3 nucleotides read TGTGCCTGGAGTGCGGACAGGGGAGGTGGCTACACCTTC.

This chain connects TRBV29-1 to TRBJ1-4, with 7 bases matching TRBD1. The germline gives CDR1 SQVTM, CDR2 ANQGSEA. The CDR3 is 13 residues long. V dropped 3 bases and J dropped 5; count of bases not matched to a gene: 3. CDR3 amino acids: CSVEEGANEKLFF. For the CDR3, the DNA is TGCAGCGTTGAGGAGGGGGCCAATGAAAAACTGTTTTTT.

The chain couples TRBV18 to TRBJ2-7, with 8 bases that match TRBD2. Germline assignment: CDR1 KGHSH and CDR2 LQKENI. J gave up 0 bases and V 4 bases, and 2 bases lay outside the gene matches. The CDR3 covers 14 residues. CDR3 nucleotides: TGTGCCAGCTCACAGAGCGGGGGCTCCTACGAGCAGTACTTC. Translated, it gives CASSQSGGSYEQYF.

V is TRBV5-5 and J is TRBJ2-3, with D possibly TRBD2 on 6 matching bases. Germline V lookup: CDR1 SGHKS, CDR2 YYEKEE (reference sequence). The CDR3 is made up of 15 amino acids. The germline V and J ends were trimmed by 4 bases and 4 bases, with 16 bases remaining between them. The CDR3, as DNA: TGTGCCAGCAGCCCTATCTCGGGAGTGGCAGATACGCAGTATTTT. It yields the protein CASSPISGVADTQYF.